The present entry profiles one TCR beta chain with its context. Its antigen remains unidentified. This sample is drawn from a study of a mutant IDH1 vaccine in newly diagnosed glioma. Overall study context: Previous care, which was radiotherapy, temozolomide, or both, most often involved both.

The CDR3 consists of 14 residues. The V gene's germline CDR1 is LNHDA and CDR2 SQIVND (reference sequence). J lost 6 bases, V lost 9 bases, and 13 bases had no gene match. This table comes from immunoSEQ multiplex PCR, and its TCRdb copy is limited to in-frame clones, with some not included. The table records tens of thousands of clones, 80% to 90% of them present only once. Documented time point: week 5, during vaccination. Every single dose of the vaccine, 300 ug of mutant IDH1 20-mer peptide, came with topical imiquimod. Study-wide results and limits: Alterations occurring in top peripheral T cell clonotypes seemed unrelated to pseudoprogression.

The receptor's source is a man between 35 and 55 years old with glioma. The starting material was PBMCs, obtained from a glioma patient whose treatment included an IDH1 peptide vaccine. The chain carries TRBV19 and TRBJ2-5; 7 bases agree with TRBD2. The CDR3 coding sequence is TGTGCCAGCTCTCCCAGCGGGACCTGGAAGACCCAGTACTTC. This sequence encodes CASSPSGTWKTQYF.